Many counts were recorded for the clone carrying this T cell receptor beta chain. The antigen is unknown. TCR alpha and beta CDR3 regions were amplified from RNA using iRepertoire nested multiplex PCR. Using its own MiXCR run on the multiplex PCR reads, TCRdb lists one record per CDR3 protein. This table holds about 89,000 distinct CDR3 sequences, less than 30% found once. The sample belongs to a study of glioma-infiltrating T cells. Study-level results: Tissue and blood shared very few CDR3 sequences. Gliomas, especially low-grade, showed above-expected tissue-blood divergence; non-neoplastic patients showed below.

This clonotype was obtained from a human donor with low-grade glioma or glioblastoma, undergoing nonglioma brain surgery, or in good health (not recorded which). The sequenced material came from glioma tissue, nonneoplastic brain tissue, or PBMCs (not recorded which).

CDR3 region: CASSPRARFTDTQYF. CDR3 in DNA: TGTGCCAGCTCACCAAGGGCTAGATTCACAGATACGCAGTATTTT. The chain carries TRBV18 and TRBJ2-3; D is undetermined. The V end was cut by 2 bases, the J end by 2 bases, with 11 bases between. The CDR3 is 15 residues long. The germline V gene encodes CDR1 KGHSH and CDR2 LQKENI.